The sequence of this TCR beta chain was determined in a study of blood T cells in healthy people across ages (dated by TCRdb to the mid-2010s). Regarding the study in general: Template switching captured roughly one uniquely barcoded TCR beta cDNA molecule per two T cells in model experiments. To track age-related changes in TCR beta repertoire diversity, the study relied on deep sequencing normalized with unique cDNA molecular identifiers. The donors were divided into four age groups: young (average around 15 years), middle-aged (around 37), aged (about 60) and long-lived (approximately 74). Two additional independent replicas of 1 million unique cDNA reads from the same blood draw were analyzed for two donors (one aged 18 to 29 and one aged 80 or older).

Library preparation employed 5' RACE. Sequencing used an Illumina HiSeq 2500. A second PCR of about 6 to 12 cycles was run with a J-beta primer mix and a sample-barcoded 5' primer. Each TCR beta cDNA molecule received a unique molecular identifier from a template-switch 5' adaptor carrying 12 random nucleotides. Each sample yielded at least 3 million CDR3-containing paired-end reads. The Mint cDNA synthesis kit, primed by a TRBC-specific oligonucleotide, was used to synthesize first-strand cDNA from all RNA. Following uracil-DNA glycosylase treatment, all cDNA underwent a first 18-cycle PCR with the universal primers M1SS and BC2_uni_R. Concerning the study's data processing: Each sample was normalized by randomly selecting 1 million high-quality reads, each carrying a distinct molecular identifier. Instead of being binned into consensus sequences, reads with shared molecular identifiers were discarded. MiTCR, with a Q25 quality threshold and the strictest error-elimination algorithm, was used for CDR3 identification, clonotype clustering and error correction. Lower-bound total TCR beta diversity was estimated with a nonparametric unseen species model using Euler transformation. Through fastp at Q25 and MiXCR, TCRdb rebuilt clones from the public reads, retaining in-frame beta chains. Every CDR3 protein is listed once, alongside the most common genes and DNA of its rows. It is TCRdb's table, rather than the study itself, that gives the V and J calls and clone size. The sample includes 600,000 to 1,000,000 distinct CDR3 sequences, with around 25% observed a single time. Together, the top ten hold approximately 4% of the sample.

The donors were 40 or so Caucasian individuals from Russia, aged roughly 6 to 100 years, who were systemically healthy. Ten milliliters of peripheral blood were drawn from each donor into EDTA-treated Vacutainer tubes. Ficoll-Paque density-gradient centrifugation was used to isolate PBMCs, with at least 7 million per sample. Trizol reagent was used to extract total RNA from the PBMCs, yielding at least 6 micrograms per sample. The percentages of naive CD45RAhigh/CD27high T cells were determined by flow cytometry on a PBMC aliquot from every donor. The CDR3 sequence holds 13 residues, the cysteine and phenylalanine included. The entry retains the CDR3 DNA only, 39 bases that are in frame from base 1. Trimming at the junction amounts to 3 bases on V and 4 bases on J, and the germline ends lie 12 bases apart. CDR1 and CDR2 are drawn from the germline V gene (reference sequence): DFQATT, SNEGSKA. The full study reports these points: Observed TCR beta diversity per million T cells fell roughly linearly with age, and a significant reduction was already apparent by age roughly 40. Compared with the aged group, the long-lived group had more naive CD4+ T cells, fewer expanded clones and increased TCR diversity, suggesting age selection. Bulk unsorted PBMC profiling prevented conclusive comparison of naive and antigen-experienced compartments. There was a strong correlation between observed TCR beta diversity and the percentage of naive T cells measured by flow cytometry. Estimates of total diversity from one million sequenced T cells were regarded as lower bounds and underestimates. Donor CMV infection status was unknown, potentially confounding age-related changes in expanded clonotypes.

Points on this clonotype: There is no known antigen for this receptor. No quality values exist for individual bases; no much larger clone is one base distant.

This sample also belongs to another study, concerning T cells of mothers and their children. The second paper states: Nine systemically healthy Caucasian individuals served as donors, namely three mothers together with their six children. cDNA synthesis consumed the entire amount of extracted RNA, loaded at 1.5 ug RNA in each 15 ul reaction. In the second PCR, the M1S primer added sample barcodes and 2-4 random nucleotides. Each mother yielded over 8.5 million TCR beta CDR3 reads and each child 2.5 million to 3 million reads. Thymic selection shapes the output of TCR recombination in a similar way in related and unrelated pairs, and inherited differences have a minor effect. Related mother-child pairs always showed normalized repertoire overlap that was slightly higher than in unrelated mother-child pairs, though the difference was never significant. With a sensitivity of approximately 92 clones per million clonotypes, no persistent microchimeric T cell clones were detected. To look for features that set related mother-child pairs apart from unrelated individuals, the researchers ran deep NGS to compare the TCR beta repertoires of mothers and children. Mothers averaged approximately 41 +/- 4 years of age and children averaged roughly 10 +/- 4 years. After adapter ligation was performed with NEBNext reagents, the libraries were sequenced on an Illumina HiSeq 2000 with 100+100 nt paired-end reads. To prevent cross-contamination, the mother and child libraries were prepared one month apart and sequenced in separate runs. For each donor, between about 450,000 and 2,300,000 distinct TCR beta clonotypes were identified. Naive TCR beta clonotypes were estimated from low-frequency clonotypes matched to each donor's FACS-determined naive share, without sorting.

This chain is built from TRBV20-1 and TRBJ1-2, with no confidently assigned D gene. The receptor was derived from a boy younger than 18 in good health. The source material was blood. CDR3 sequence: CSASAVLRYGYTF. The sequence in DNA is TGCAGTGCTAGTGCGGTACTTCGCTATGGCTACACCTTC.